This T cell receptor beta chain originates from a study of T cells after yellow fever vaccination (dated 2019 in TCRdb). As for the study more broadly: The SMART-Seq v4 Ultra Low Input RNA kit was used to prepare libraries from fractions with low cell numbers. The cohort comprised two healthy male donors, one aged 18 to 30 and one aged 30 to 40 years. Blood samples were taken at several timepoints before and after primary and secondary immunization, and bulk PBMC replicates and cell subsets were isolated. To follow T-cell clones before and after primary and booster YFV17D yellow fever vaccination, bulk TCR alpha and beta repertoires were sequenced over time. General findings and caveats noted by the study authors: The secondary T-cell response was found to be weaker but faster than the primary response, with a peak reached on day 5 rather than on day 15. FACS-sorted repertoires could contain abundant contaminating clonotypes from the bulk population, so computational filtering was required. Most clones expanded after primary vaccination (around 96% of CD4 and roughly 90% of CD8) were re-detected after the booster, suggesting that broad memory maintenance occurred. Because only a couple of donors were included in the study, the extent to which the findings can be generalized is limited. A small fraction of clonotypes showed up in both the CD4 and CD8 compartments, probably as a result of convergent recombination.

The cysteine opens and the phenylalanine closes a CDR3 of 16 amino acids. This entry keeps only the CDR3 DNA: 48 bases, framed from base 1. From the germline V gene, CDR1 is MNHEY and CDR2 is SVGEGT. The sample's treatment or condition label, decoded: live attenuated yellow fever vaccine strain. PBMCs were isolated from peripheral blood using a standard Ficoll-Paque protocol. Dynabeads CD4 and CD8 positive selection kits were used to isolate the CD4 and CD8 T-cell fractions. RNA was extracted with TriZol from bulk PBMCs, CD4 and CD8 fractions, and dextramer-positive and dextramer-negative fractions. Concerning this clonotype: Its antigen target is currently unknown. A much bigger clone sits one base away, suggesting this may be a read error.

Synthesis of TCR cDNA relied on 5'RACE template switching, a step that introduced a universal primer site along with unique molecular identifiers. Priming of cDNA synthesis was performed from both the TCR alpha and TCR beta constant segments. Two PCR steps were used to amplify libraries, with sample barcodes and sequencing adapters being added in the second step. Sequencing of the libraries was done on either Illumina HiSeq 2500 (2x100 bp) or NovaSeq (2x150 bp). For the original study's pipeline: Reads were demultiplexed and collapsed into UMI consensus sequences with MIGEC, and V(D)J alignment was performed with MiXCR. Vaccine-responding clonotypes were defined with edgeR using replicate PBMC samples, requiring FDR below 0.01 and a log2 fold change above 5 up to day 15. Bulk clonotypes were assigned CD4 or CD8 identity according to which sequenced CD4 or CD8 repertoire held them at higher abundance. In TCRdb, the public reads were trimmed at Q25 with fastp and aligned with MiXCR, with productive beta chains retained. Every entry covers one CDR3 protein and lists the most common genes and DNA from its rows. The authors' filters were not applied to this entry. Present in this sample are over 150,000 distinct CDR3 sequences, 5.5% to 8% of which were seen just once. The biggest ten clones account for less than 3% of the sample.

This TCR was sampled from a man younger than 30 who received the YFV17D yellow fever vaccine. The sequencing used CD4+ T cells sorted from PBMCs, collected on the day of the first yellow fever vaccination. The rearranged chain carries TRBV6-2 or TRBV6-3 and TRBJ2-5; 9 middle bases align to TRBD2. CDR3 protein: CASSYDPSGDHETQYF. Read as DNA, the sequence is TGTGCCAGCAGTTACGATCCTAGCGGGGACCACGAGACCCAGTACTTC.